One sample yielded the 15 T cell receptor beta chains listed below, sequenced in a study of T cell responses to AZD1222 COVID-19 vaccine (dated by TCRdb to the early 2020s). The time point label of this sample denotes: baseline before first vaccination. Libraries came from the immunoSEQ multiplex PCR assay. The clones in this table, taken by TCRdb from immuneACCESS, are in-frame only. Not every clone is retained; where verified, under half of the shortfall comes from an unresolved V gene, and the cause of the rest is unknown. The sample data list just under 95,000 clones, and 65% to 90% of these were observed just once. The ten biggest clones cover approximately 10% of the sample. The sequenced sample was peripheral blood, obtained on day 0 of AZD1222 vaccination. All receptors derive from an adult in good health.

This sequence joins TRBV18 and TRBJ1-2; D remains ambiguous. V gave up 3 bases and J gave up 4 bases, with 15 bases separating them. This CDR3 contains 15 residues. Germline CDR1 is KGHSH and CDR2 is LQKENI. The CDR3 here is CASSPTGDGLYGYTF. As DNA, the CDR3 is TGTGCCAGCTCACCGACGGGCGACGGTCTCTATGGCTACACCTTC.

This sequence joins TRBV28 and TRBJ1-2; 10 bases are shared with TRBD1. Per the germline V gene, CDR1 is MDHEN and CDR2 is SYDVKM. The CDR3 has 16 amino acids. V lost 5 bases and J lost 5; bases outside the gene matches: 11. The CDR3 reads CASSVIRTGGSYGYTF. DNA of the CDR3: TGTGCCAGCAGTGTCATTCGGACAGGGGGGAGTTATGGCTACACCTTC.

The genes are TRBV19 and TRBJ2-7; tentative D call: TRBD1 (7 bases). From germline, CDR1 is LNHDA and CDR2 SQIVND (reference sequence). V was cut by 2 bases and J by 3 bases, with 14 bases left in between. The CDR3 is 15 amino acids. The CDR3 loop is CASSISGGLVYEQYF. The CDR3 coding sequence is TGTGCCAGTAGTATATCAGGGGGACTCGTCTACGAGCAGTACTTC.

The chain is built from TRBV10-3 and TRBJ2-1, with 13 positions matching TRBD2. CDR3 size: 15 residues. V trimming: 7 bases; J trimming: 2 bases; junction bases outside the gene matches: 2. The germline gives CDR1 ENHRY, CDR2 SYGVKD. CDR3 sequence reads: CAIKGTSGTYNEQFF. The CDR3 DNA sequence: TGTGCCATCAAGGGGACTAGCGGGACCTACAATGAGCAGTTCTTC.

The chain is built from TRBV5-1 and TRBJ1-1; 7 nucleotides line up with TRBD1. The CDR3 is 13 amino acids. With 0 bases clipped from V and 11 bases from J, the junction kept 7 bases outside the gene matches. CDR1 is SGHRS and CDR2 is YFSETQ in the germline V gene. The CDR3 sequence: CASSLEGQLMAFF. The CDR3 DNA sequence: TGCGCCAGCAGCTTGGAGGGACAGCTGATGGCTTTCTTT.

This clone has more than one count but fewer than ten. V is TRBV28 and J is TRBJ2-3; no reliable D call. This CDR3 contains 13 residues. CDR1 is MDHEN and CDR2 is SYDVKM in the germline V gene. The V end was cut by 5 bases, the J end by 2 bases, with 8 bases between. The CDR3 coding sequence is TGTGCCAGCAGTCTCGGCTTCACAGATACGCAGTATTTT. This translates into CASSLGFTDTQYF.

The V and J genes are TRBV4-1 and TRBJ1-5; tentative D call: TRBD1 (5 bases). The germline V gene has CDR1 MGHRA and CDR2 YSYEKL. The CDR3 loop spans 18 amino acids. V lost 3 bases, J lost 5 bases, and 23 bases lay in between. The CDR3 DNA sequence: TGCGCCAGCAGCCACCCGATGGGGCGGGGTGAGCCACATCAGCCCCAGCATTTT. It encodes CASSHPMGRGEPHQPQHF.

The chain uses TRBV14 and TRBJ2-2, with D unresolved. Germline V gives CDR1 SGHDN, CDR2 FVKESK. Trimming took 1 base from V and 6 from J, leaving 12 bases between them. The CDR3 loop spans 15 amino acids. The DNA for the CDR3 is TGTGCCAGCAGCCAAGGGCCCCCGGGTTCCGGGGAGCTGTTTTTT. Translated, it gives CASSQGPPGSGELFF.

Only a few counts were recorded for this clone. The V and J genes are TRBV6-6 and TRBJ2-4, with D tentatively TRBD1 or TRBD2 (6 bases each). The CDR3 runs 15 residues. The germline V gene encodes CDR1 MNHNY and CDR2 SVGAGI (reference sequence). Trimming removed 7 bases from V and 9 bases from J, with 22 bases in between. CDR3 sequence: CASTRSAEGGGIQYF. CDR3 in DNA: TGTGCCAGCACTCGATCAGCTGAGGGGGGTGGCATTCAGTACTTC.

This clone has only a few counts. The chain is built from TRBV19 and TRBJ2-1; TRBD2 agrees at 10 bases. V trimming: 1 base; J trimming: 8 bases; junction bases outside the gene matches: 5. The CDR3 runs to 15 residues. The germline CDR1 and CDR2 sequences are LNHDA and SQIVND (reference sequence). As DNA, the CDR3 is TGTGCCAGTAGTATAGGCCTAGCGGGGGCGGATGAGCAGTTCTTC. It specifies CASSIGLAGADEQFF.

This chain uses TRBV20-1 with TRBJ1-5; possibly TRBD1 for D (5 bases). Between the trimmed V and J ends, which lost 3 bases and 7 bases, there was a span of 13 bases. This CDR3 spans 13 amino acids. Germline V gene data show CDR1 as DFQATT and CDR2 as SNEGSKA (reference sequence). The CDR3 reads CSASIGGDQPQHF. CDR3 in DNA: TGCAGTGCTAGTATTGGGGGGGACCAGCCCCAGCATTTT.

The chain couples TRBV5-1 to TRBJ2-3; maybe TRBD1 (6 bases). This CDR3 is 16 amino acids long. Germline values: CDR1 SGHRS, CDR2 YFSETQ. Trimming shortened V by 4 bases and J by 1 base, and 16 bases separated the two germline ends. The CDR3 DNA reads TGCGCCAGCAGCAACATCCGGACAGACGGCACAGATACGCAGTATTTT. Translated, it gives CASSNIRTDGTDTQYF.

This clone was counted once. CDR3 protein: CASSISGGGTEAFF. The CDR3 nucleotides are TGTGCCAGCAGCATCTCAGGGGGCGGCACTGAAGCTTTCTTT. The rearrangement links TRBV7-8 to TRBJ1-1; 8 bases are a match to TRBD1. Germline CDR1 reads SGHVS; CDR2 reads FQNEAQ. CDR3 size: 14 residues. V was clipped by 5 bases and J by 4 bases; unmatched bases: 6.

About this clone itself: One junction end does not reproduce the germline sequence, and a read error may be involved. This chain links TRBV7-7 with TRBJ1-1; D gene ambiguous. CDR1 is SSHAT and CDR2 is FNYEAQ in the germline V gene (reference sequence). The length of the CDR3 is 16 residues. This CDR3 reads CASSLSLGAPNTEAFF. CDR3 sequence (DNA): TGTGCTAGCAGCTTGTCCTTAGGAGCTCCTAACACTGAAGCTTTCTTT.

The V gene is TRBV18, the J gene TRBJ2-6; D not resolved. The germline gives CDR1 KGHSH, CDR2 LQKENI. The CDR3 sequence is 17 residues long. The V end was cut by 3 bases, the J end by 0 bases, with 12 bases between. The CDR3 DNA sequence: TGTGCCAGCTCACCTCTTGGTCTTTTCTCTGGGGCCAACGTCCTGACTTTC. It codes for CASSPLGLFSGANVLTF.